The 27 T cell receptor beta chains given below trace back to one sample, sequenced in a study of OX40 agonist ivuxolimab in advanced cancers. The table came from immunoSEQ multiplex PCR; TCRdb's copy has only in-frame clones and leaves some out. Of some 62,000 clones in the sample, around 79% were seen once. This sample comprised CD4+ or CD8+ T cells sorted from blood, obtained in a trial of the OX40 agonist ivuxolimab. The receptors shown here come from an adult with an advanced solid tumor such as melanoma, head and neck, liver or kidney cancer.

This clone came up once. This sequence joins TRBV14 and TRBJ2-3; 8 bases agree with TRBD2. The CDR3 runs 16 residues. V dropped 2 bases and J dropped 4; count of bases not matched to a gene: 8. From germline, CDR1 is SGHDN and CDR2 FVKESK. The CDR3 reads CASSQTAGASSDTQYF. DNA for the CDR3: TGTGCCAGCAGCCAAACAGCGGGGGCGAGCTCAGATACGCAGTATTTT.

V and J are TRBV2 and TRBJ1-2; D perhaps matches TRBD1 (5 bases). The CDR3 spans 14 residues. Germline-derived CDR1 and CDR2 are SNHLY and FYNNEI. V gave up 7 bases and J gave up 0 bases, with 12 bases separating them. The CDR3 DNA reads as TGTGCCAGCACCCCGACAGCGTCTAACTATGGCTACACCTTC. Translating gives CASTPTASNYGYTF.

The chain links TRBV27 to TRBJ2-7; TRBD2 matches 10 bases. Trimming removed 2 bases from V and 0 bases from J; junction bases left unmatched: 10. Germline loops: CDR1 MNHEY, CDR2 SMNVEV (reference sequence). The length of the CDR3 is 18 residues. The CDR3 sequence: CASSLGKGTSALSYEQYF. The CDR3 nucleotides are TGTGCCAGCAGTTTAGGCAAGGGGACTAGCGCCCTCTCCTACGAGCAGTACTTC.

This chain uses TRBV5-4 with TRBJ1-2; possible D gene TRBD1, 6 bases. V lost 4 bases, J lost 1 base, and 14 bases lay in between. Germline CDR1 SGHNT, CDR2 YYREEE (reference sequence). The CDR3 runs to 15 residues. The CDR3 region is CASSPRDIRNYGYTF. The CDR3 bases are TGTGCCAGCAGCCCCCGGGACATCCGTAACTATGGCTACACCTTC.

The chain joins TRBV7-3 to TRBJ2-7; D may be TRBD1 (6 bases). Per germline, CDR1 SGHTA and CDR2 FQGTGA. V was trimmed by 5 bases and J by 1 base, leaving 15 bases between them. The CDR3 loop spans 15 amino acids. The CDR3 coding sequence is TGTGCCAGCAGCCCACACCAGGGGCCTTCCTACGAGCAGTACTTC. This codes for CASSPHQGPSYEQYF.

The chain links TRBV4-1 to TRBJ2-3, with D possibly being TRBD2 (6 bases). This CDR3 is built from 14 residues. The V end was cut by 3 bases, the J end by 4 bases, with 11 bases between. The germline gives CDR1 MGHRA, CDR2 YSYEKL. The CDR3 loop is CASSQGGAPDTQYF. The CDR3 region has the DNA TGCGCCAGCAGCCAGGGCGGGGCCCCAGATACGCAGTATTTT.

V is TRBV5-1 and J is TRBJ1-3, with D uncertain. V was clipped by 1 base and J by 0 bases, with 17 bases between them. This CDR3 region has 18 residues. CDR1 SGHRS and CDR2 YFSETQ come from the germline V gene. CDR3 nucleotide sequence: TGCGCCAGCAGCTTGCAGGAAGTCACCGAGAGCTCTGGAAACACCATATATTTT. This gives the protein CASSLQEVTESSGNTIYF.

The chain couples TRBV6-6 to TRBJ2-7; 8 nucleotides line up with TRBD2. After removal of 0 bases from V and 6 bases from J, the junction contained 7 bases not matched to a gene. The CDR3 extends over 15 amino acids. The germline V gene has CDR1 MNHNY and CDR2 SVGAGI (reference sequence). The CDR3 DNA follows: TGTGCCAGCAGTTACTCGGCGGGAGGAGGGGTCGAGCAGTACTTC. This gives the protein CASSYSAGGGVEQYF.

This clone was picked up one time. The gene calls are TRBV19 and TRBJ1-5, with D tentatively TRBD1 (5 bases). The V and J ends lost 2 bases and 0 bases respectively, with 17 bases between them. The CDR3 runs to 18 residues. CDR1 LNHDA and CDR2 SQIVND come from the germline V gene (reference sequence). The CDR3 loop reads CASSILLMTEDSNQPQHF. The CDR3 bases are TGTGCCAGTAGTATATTATTAATGACAGAAGATAGCAATCAGCCCCAGCATTTT.

The chain couples TRBV5-5 to TRBJ1-2, with D maybe TRBD1 (6 bases). The germline V and J ends were trimmed by 4 bases and 4 bases, with 14 bases remaining between them. Looked up from germline, CDR1 is SGHKS and CDR2 is YYEKEE (reference sequence). The CDR3 has 14 residues. CDR3 coding DNA: TGTGCCAGCAGCGAAACCGGGACACCCTATGGCTACACCTTC. Protein: CASSETGTPYGYTF.

The chain is built from TRBV9 and TRBJ2-5, with 7 bases that match TRBD1. J was trimmed by 2 bases and V by 6 bases; bases with no gene match: 7. The CDR3 is 14 amino acids. CDR1 and CDR2 from the germline V gene are SGDLS and YYNGEE. The CDR3 loop reads CASNPGTAQETQYF. The CDR3 region has the DNA TGTGCCAGCAACCCCGGGACAGCTCAAGAGACCCAGTACTTC.

The chain carries TRBV5-5 and TRBJ2-7, with 9 bases matching TRBD1. V lost 6 bases to trimming and J lost 3 bases; unmatched junction nucleotides: 7. Germline V lookup: CDR1 SGHKS, CDR2 YYEKEE (reference sequence). The CDR3 extends over 14 amino acids. Here the CDR3 DNA reads TGTGCCAGCACACCGGGACAGGGTCTCTACGAGCAGTACTTC. Translating gives CASTPGQGLYEQYF.

This chain joins TRBV27 and TRBJ1-2; D gene uncertain. Germline V gene lookup returns CDR1 MNHEY and CDR2 SMNVEV (reference sequence). The CDR3 spans 13 residues. Trimming removed 2 bases at V and 5 bases at J, with 9 bases between. CDR3 DNA: TGTGCCAGCAGTTTAACGGGGAAGTATGGCTACACCTTC. This codes for CASSLTGKYGYTF.

This clone has only a few counts. This chain joins TRBV4-3 and TRBJ2-7; D is uncertain. The ends were cut back, 4 bases at V and 5 bases at J, with 15 bases in the middle. This CDR3 has 14 amino acids. From germline, CDR1 is LGHNA and CDR2 YSLEER. The CDR3 loop reads CASSPSMGSHEQYF. CDR3 sequence (DNA): TGCGCCAGCAGCCCATCTATGGGGTCCCACGAGCAGTACTTC.

This chain joins TRBV6-1 and TRBJ2-7; D is possibly TRBD2 (6 bases). CDR3 size: 15 residues. Trimming removed 0 bases at V and 0 bases at J, with 9 bases between. The germline gives CDR1 MNHNS, CDR2 SASEGT. CDR3 DNA: TGTGCCAGCAGTGAAGCGCCTAGCGACTCCTACGAGCAGTACTTC. Protein sequence: CASSEAPSDSYEQYF.

The J gene is TRBJ2-3, the V gene TRBV5-1; D could derive from TRBD1 or TRBD2 (7 bases each). The V end was cut by 0 bases, the J end by 3 bases, with 14 bases between. The CDR3 has 16 residues. CDR1 is SGHRS and CDR2 is YFSETQ in the germline V gene. CDR3 bases: TGCGCCAGCAGCTTGGTGGCCAGGGGGGGAACAGATACGCAGTATTTT. It translates to CASSLVARGGTDTQYF.

This clone has more than one count but fewer than ten. The rearrangement links TRBV28 to TRBJ1-2; D gene unclear. This CDR3 spans 15 amino acids. Between the trimmed V and J ends, which lost 4 bases and 4 bases, there was a span of 16 bases. Germline CDR1 MDHEN, CDR2 SYDVKM. CDR3 in DNA: TGTGCCAGCAGTTCCGACACTCCGGGAACCTATGGCTACACCTTC. Protein sequence: CASSSDTPGTYGYTF.

The gene calls are TRBV7-3 and TRBJ2-1, with 9 nucleotides matching TRBD2. V lost 1 base to trimming and J lost 5 bases; unmatched junction nucleotides: 24. The germline gives CDR1 SGHTA, CDR2 FQGTGA. The CDR3 is 22 amino acids. The CDR3 loop reads CASSLMALAGGFGKQVHNEQFF. The CDR3 DNA sequence: TGTGCCAGCAGCTTAATGGCGTTGGCGGGAGGGTTCGGAAAACAAGTCCACAATGAGCAGTTCTTC.

This chain links TRBV7-9 with TRBJ2-7; no firm D call. With 0 bases removed from V and 4 bases from J, the gap between germline ends came to 16 bases. The CDR3 is made up of 16 amino acids. Germline V gene sequence: CDR1 SEHNR, CDR2 FQNEAQ (reference sequence). CDR3 residues: CASSLAAGVVRYEQYF. The CDR3 DNA is TGTGCCAGCAGCTTAGCCGCTGGGGTAGTCCGATACGAGCAGTACTTC.

This sequence joins TRBV30 and TRBJ2-1, with 12 bases fitting TRBD2. The CDR3 is 13 residues long. Trimming at V came to 1 base and at J to 13 bases, leaving 5 bases not matched to a gene. CDR1 is GTSNPN, CDR2 SVGIG, per germline (reference sequence). The CDR3 DNA is TGTGCCTGGAGTGGAGCTAGCGGGAGGGGACAGTTCTTC. Translation: CAWSGASGRGQFF.

Only a few counts were recorded for this clone. This chain uses TRBV19 with TRBJ2-7; D gene uncertain. Per the germline V gene, CDR1 is LNHDA and CDR2 is SQIVND (reference sequence). There are 11 residues in the CDR3. Trimming pared 10 bases from V and 3 bases from J, leaving 10 bases between. This chain's CDR3 is CATRSNYEQYF. The DNA of the CDR3 is TGTGCCACGAGGAGCAACTACGAGCAGTACTTC.

This chain joins TRBV14 and TRBJ2-5; possibly TRBD1 for D (6 bases). This CDR3 region has 14 residues. Germline V gene sequence: CDR1 SGHDN, CDR2 FVKESK. Trimming took off 4 bases at V and 1 base at J, with 10 bases between the two ends. Here the CDR3 reads CASSLGTLQETQYF. The CDR3 nucleotides read TGTGCCAGCAGCCTCGGGACACTCCAAGAGACCCAGTACTTC.

The CDR3 DNA follows: TGTGCCAGCAGTGAACGTAGGGGAGACACTGAAGCTTTCTTT. Translating it yields CASSERRGDTEAFF. The rearrangement links TRBV6-1 to TRBJ1-1, with a possible D match to TRBD1 (5 bases). The germline gives CDR1 MNHNS, CDR2 SASEGT. V was trimmed by 2 bases and J by 3 bases, leaving 10 bases between them. The CDR3 loop spans 14 amino acids.

The chain uses TRBV6-5 and TRBJ1-4, with D perhaps TRBD1 (6 bases). The ends were cut back, 4 bases at V and 7 bases at J, with 10 bases in the middle. The germline V gene has CDR1 MNHEY and CDR2 SVGAGI. The CDR3 contains 13 residues. Here the CDR3 DNA reads TGTGCCAGCAGTTTAGGACAGACTGAAAAACTGTTTTTT. This gives the protein CASSLGQTEKLFF.

The chain carries TRBV4-3 and TRBJ2-5, with 11 bases lining up with TRBD1. The CDR3 is made up of 17 amino acids. Germline loops: CDR1 LGHNA, CDR2 YSLEER. The V gene end was trimmed by 0 bases and the J gene end by 5 bases; junction bases not matched to a gene: 8. CDR3 region: CASSQDGDRGTQETQYF. The CDR3 DNA sequence: TGCGCCAGCAGCCAAGACGGGGACAGGGGGACTCAGGAGACCCAGTACTTC.

The chain carries TRBV4-1 and TRBJ2-5; 7 bases are shared with TRBD2. Germline CDR1 is MGHRA and CDR2 is YSYEKL. This CDR3 region has 15 residues. V gave up 4 bases and J gave up 2 bases; unmatched junction bases: 7. The CDR3 spells CASSRTGGVQETQYF. In DNA, the CDR3 is TGCGCCAGCAGCCGCACGGGGGGTGTACAAGAGACCCAGTACTTC.

The rearrangement links TRBV11-2 to TRBJ2-7, with TRBD2 as a possible D gene (7 bases). CDR3 length equals 15 residues. With 6 bases removed from V and 3 bases from J, the gap between germline ends came to 18 bases. Germline CDR1 SGHAT, CDR2 FQNNGV. This chain's CDR3 is CASSQRRGADYEQYF. The CDR3 DNA reads as TGTGCCAGCAGTCAGAGACGGGGGGCGGACTACGAGCAGTACTTC. The full variable domain, with the rest looked up from reference TRBV11-2 and TRBJ2-7, is EAGVAQSPRYKIIEKRQSVAFWCNPISGHATLYWYQQILGQGPKLLIQFQNNGVVDDSQLPKDRFSAERLKGVDSTLKIQPAKLEDSAVYLCASSQRRGADYEQYFGPGTRLTVT.